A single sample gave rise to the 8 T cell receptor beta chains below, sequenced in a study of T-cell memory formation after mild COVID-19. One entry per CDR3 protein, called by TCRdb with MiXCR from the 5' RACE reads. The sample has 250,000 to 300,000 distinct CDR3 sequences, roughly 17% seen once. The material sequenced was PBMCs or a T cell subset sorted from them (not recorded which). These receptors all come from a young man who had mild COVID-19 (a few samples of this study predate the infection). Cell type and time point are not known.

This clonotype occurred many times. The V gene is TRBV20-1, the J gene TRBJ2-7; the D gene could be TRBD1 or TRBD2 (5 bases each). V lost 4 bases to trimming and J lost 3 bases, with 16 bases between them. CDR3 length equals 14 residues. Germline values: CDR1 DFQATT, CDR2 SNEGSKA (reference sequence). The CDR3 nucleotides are TGCAGTGCTAAGGGACCCCTGAACCACTACGAGCAGTACGTC. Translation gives CSAKGPLNHYEQYV.

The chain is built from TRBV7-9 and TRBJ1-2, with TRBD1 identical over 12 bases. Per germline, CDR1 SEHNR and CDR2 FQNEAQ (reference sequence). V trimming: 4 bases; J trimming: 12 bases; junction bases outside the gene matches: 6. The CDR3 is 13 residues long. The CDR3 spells CASSSLGQGADTF. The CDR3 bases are TGTGCCAGCAGCTCCCTGGGACAGGGGGCGGACACCTTC.

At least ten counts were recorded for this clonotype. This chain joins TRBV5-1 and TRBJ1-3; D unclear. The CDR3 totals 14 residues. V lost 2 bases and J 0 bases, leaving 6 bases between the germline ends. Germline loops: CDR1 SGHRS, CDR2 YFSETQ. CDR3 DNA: TGCGCCAGCAGCTTACGGGGCTCTGGAAACACCATATATTTT. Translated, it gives CASSLRGSGNTIYF.

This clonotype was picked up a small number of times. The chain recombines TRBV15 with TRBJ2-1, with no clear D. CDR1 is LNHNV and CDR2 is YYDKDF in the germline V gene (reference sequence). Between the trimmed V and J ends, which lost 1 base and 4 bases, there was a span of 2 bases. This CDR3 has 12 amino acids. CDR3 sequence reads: CATSRAYNEQFF. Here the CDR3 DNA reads TGTGCCACCAGCAGAGCTTACAATGAGCAGTTCTTC.

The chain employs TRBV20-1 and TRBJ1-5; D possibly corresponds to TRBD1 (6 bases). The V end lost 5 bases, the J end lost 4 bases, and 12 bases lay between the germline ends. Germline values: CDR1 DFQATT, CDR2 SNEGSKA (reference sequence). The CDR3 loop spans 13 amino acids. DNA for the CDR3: TGCAGTGCTTGTAGGGACAAAAATCAGCCCCAGCATTTT. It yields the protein CSACRDKNQPQHF.

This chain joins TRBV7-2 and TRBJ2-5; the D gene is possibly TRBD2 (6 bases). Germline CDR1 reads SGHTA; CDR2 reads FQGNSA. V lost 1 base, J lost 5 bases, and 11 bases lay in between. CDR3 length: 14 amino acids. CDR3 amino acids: CASSLGASEETQYF. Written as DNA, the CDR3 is TGTGCCAGCAGCTTAGGGGCTAGCGAGGAGACCCAGTACTTC. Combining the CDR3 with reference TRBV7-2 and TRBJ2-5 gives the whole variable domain GAGVSQSPSNKVTEKGKDVELRCDPISGHTALYWYRQSLGQGLEFLIYFQGNSAPDKSGLPSDRFSAERTGGSVSTLTIQRTQQEDSAVYLCASSLGASEETQYFGPGTRLLVL.

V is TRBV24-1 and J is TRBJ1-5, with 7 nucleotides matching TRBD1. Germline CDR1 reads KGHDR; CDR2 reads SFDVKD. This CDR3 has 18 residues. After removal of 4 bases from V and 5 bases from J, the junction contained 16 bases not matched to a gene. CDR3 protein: CATSDNFPGPGGHQPQHF. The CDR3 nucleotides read TGTGCCACCAGTGACAATTTCCCGGGCCCAGGGGGACATCAGCCCCAGCATTTT.

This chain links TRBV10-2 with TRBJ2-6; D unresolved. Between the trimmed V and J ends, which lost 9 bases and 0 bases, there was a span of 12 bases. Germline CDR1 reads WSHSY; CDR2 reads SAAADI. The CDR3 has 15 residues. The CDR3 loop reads CASRAGHSGANVLTF. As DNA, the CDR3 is TGCGCCAGTCGAGCCGGTCACTCTGGGGCCAACGTCCTGACTTTC.